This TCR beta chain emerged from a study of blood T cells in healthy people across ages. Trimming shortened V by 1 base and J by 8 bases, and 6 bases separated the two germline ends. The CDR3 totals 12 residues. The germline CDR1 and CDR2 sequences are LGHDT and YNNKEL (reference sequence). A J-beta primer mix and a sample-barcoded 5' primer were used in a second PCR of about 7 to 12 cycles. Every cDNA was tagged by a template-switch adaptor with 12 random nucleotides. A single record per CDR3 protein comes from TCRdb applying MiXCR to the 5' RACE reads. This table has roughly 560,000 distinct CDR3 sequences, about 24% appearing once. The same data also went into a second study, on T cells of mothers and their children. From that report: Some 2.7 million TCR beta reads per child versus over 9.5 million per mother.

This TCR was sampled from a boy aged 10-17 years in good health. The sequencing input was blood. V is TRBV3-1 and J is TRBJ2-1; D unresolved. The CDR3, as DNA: TGTGCCAGCAGCCAAGTGTTCGATGAGCAGTTCTTC. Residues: CASSQVFDEQFF.